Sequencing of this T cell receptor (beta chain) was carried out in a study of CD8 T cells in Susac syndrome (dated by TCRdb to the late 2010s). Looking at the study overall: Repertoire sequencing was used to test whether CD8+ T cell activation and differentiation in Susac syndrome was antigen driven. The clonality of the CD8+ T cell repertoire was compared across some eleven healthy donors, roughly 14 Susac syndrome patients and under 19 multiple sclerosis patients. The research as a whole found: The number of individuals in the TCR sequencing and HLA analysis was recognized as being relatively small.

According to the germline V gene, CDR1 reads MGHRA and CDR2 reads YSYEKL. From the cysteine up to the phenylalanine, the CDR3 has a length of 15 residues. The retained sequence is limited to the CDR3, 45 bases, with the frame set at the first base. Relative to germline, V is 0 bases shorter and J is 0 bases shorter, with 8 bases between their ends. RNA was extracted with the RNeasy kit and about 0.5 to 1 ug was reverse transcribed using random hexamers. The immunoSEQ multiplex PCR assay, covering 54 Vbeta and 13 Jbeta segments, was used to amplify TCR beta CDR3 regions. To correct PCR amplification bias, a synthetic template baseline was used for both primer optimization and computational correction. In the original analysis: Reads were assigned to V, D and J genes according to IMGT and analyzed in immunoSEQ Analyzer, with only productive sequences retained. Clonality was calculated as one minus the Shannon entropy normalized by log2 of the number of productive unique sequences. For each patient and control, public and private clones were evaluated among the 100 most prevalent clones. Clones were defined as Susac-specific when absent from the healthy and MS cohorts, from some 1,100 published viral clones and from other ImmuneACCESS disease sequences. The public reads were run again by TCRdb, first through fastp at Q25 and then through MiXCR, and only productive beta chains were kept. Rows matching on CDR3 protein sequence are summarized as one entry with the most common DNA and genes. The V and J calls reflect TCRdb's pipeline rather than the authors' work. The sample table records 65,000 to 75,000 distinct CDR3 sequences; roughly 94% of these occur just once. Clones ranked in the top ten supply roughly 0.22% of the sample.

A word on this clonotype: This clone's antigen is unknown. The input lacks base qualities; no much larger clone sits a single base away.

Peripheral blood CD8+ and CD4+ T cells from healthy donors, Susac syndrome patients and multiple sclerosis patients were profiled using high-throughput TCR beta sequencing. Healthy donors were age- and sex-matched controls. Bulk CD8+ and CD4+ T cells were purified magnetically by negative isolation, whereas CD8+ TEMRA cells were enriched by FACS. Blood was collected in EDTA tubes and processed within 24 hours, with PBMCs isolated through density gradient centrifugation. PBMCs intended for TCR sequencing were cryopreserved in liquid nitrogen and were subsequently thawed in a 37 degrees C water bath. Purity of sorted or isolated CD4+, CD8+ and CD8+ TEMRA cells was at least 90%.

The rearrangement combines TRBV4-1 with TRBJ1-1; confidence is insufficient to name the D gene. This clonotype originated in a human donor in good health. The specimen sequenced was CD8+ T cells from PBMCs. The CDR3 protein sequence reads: CASSQEASLNTEAFF. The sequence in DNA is TGCGCCAGCAGCCAAGAAGCCAGTCTGAACACTGAAGCTTTCTTT.